This TCR beta chain is drawn from a study of CD8 T cells in ankylosing spondylitis (dated by TCRdb to about 2017). Study-wide context: The study set out to find disease-linked TCR variants by profiling T cell receptor beta repertoires in ankylosing spondylitis patients and healthy donors. The full study cohort comprised about 24 ankylosing spondylitis patients and some 100 healthy donors. Peripheral blood was sampled, and synovial fluid was also collected from ankylosing spondylitis patients. Results the study describes overall, beyond this receptor: Some of the motif variants had been reported before in the synovial fluid and blood of reactive arthritis patients, a finding that suggests common disease-initiation mechanisms. The disease-linked clones had a CD8+ phenotype and were found at relatively low frequencies in peripheral blood. A TCR beta motif made up of under ten highly homologous amino acid variants appeared to be characteristic of blood from ankylosing spondylitis patients. According to the report, matched synovial fluid samples from ankylosing spondylitis patients were significantly enriched for the disease-linked clones.

These reads were obtained on an Illumina HiSeq 2500. Quantitative 5'-RACE with molecular barcodes was used to prepare TCR beta libraries. Concerning the study's data processing: A new computational method based on a probabilistic model of VDJ rearrangement was used to identify disease-linked TCR variants. TCRdb reprocessed the public reads (quality trimming at Q25 with fastp, clone calling with MiXCR) and kept in-frame beta chains. Every entry covers one CDR3 protein and lists the most common genes and DNA from its rows. The V and J calls and clone size come from TCRdb's table, not from the authors' own analysis. Counted in this sample were hundreds of thousands of distinct CDR3 sequences; roughly 18% of them appeared once. The ten most abundant clones make up roughly 42% of the sample. With regard to this clonotype: What this receptor recognizes is not known. Per-nucleotide qualities are absent, and no much larger clonotype sits a single base away.

The sample taken for sequencing was blood, either unsorted or a sorted T cell fraction (not recorded which). The sequence came from a male donor with ankylosing spondylitis.

The nucleotide sequence reads TGTGCCAGCAGCTTAGACTTTAGCTCCTACAATGAGCAGTTCTTC. This is translated as CASSLDFSSYNEQFF. The chain employs TRBV11-2 and TRBJ2-1; no D gene can be assigned with confidence. Between the V and J ends, shortened by 0 bases and 0 bases respectively, the junction contains 6 bases. The CDR3 starts with the cysteine, ends with the phenylalanine, and has 15 residues. Of the read, only the CDR3 DNA is kept; its 45 bases are in frame from base 1. CDR1 and CDR2 are read off the germline V gene as SGHAT and FQNNGV.